The present T cell receptor (beta chain) was sequenced within a study of cytomegalovirus exposure and HLA in healthy donors. General study findings and limits: Productive rates of about 87% or about 30% were seen for most TCR beta V segments in an earlier analysis. As a later analysis revealed, the rate of TCR association differed by HLA locus, with DRB1 most and HLA-C fewest. One variant, a missense change in DCLRE1C, was linked in a later analysis to TCR beta V- and J-gene trimming.

Points on this clone: Antigen unknown.

Between the trimmed V and J ends, which lost 3 bases and 3 bases, there was a span of 12 bases. The CDR3 contains 14 residues. Germline V gene data show CDR1 as SGHVS and CDR2 as FQNEAQ. PCR involved 60 Vbeta and 13 Jbeta primers. Profiled with immunoSEQ multiplex PCR; TCRdb holds only in-frame clones, not every one. The table records around 150,000 clones, 77% of them present only once. Sample: PBMCs. This TCR came from a man younger than 40 in good health and CMV-seronegative. The chain has TRBV7-8 and TRBJ2-7; D gene unclear. This CDR3 reads CASSLEPGSYEQYF. In DNA, the CDR3 is TGTGCCAGCAGCTTGGAACCAGGAAGCTACGAGCAGTACTTC.